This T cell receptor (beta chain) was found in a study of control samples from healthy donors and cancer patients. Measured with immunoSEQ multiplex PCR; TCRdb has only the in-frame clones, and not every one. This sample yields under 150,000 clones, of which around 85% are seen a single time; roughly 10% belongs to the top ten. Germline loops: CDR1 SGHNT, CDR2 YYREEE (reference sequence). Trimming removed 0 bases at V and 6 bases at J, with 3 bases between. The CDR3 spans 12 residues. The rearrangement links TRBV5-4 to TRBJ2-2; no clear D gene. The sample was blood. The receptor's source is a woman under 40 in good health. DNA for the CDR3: TGTGCCAGCAGCTTGGGGCCCGGGGAGCTGTTTTTT. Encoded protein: CASSLGPGELFF.